These 15 T cell receptor beta chains came from one sample sequenced in a study of blood T cell repertoires in COVID-19 (dated by TCRdb to the early 2020s). Receptor libraries were prepared by the immunoSEQ multiplex PCR assay. TCRdb holds this immuneACCESS table with in-frame rearrangements only. Some clones are missing; in checked studies, unresolved V genes explain under half, and the rest has no known cause. The sample yields more than 95,000 clones; around 74% were counted once. Of the sample, over 4.5% falls within the top ten clones. The source material was peripheral blood. These receptor sequences come from a man in his sixties with acute or convalescent COVID-19.

The chain recombines TRBV5-6 with TRBJ2-1, with 8 bases matching TRBD2. Trimming at V came to 1 base and at J to 15 bases, leaving 9 bases not matched to a gene. There are 13 residues in the CDR3. Germline CDR1 and CDR2: SGHDT and YYEEEE. The CDR3: CASSLREGYWAFF. CDR3 in DNA: TGTGCCAGCAGCTTGCGGGAGGGATATTGGGCGTTCTTC.

The J gene is TRBJ2-1, the V gene TRBV5-3, with D maybe TRBD2 (5 bases). TRBV5-3 carries the ORF label, with uncertain function. Deletions cut 0 bases from V and 9 bases from J, with 25 bases between. The CDR3 consists of 18 residues. CDR3 amino acids: CARSLEDSARPIMSEQFF. CDR3 sequence (DNA): TGTGCCAGAAGCTTGGAGGACTCCGCCAGACCGATCATGAGTGAGCAGTTCTTC.

Written as DNA, the CDR3 is TGTGCCAGCAGTTCCCAGAGAGGGTGGGCGGTAGGCTACGAGCAGTACTTC. Its translation is CASSSQRGWAVGYEQYF. This chain connects TRBV27 to TRBJ2-7, with D possibly TRBD2 on 5 matching bases. CDR3 length equals 17 residues. V was trimmed by 4 bases and J by 3 bases, leaving 22 bases between them. Germline V gene lookup returns CDR1 MNHEY and CDR2 SMNVEV (reference sequence).

The chain uses TRBV6-5 and TRBJ1-6; tentative D call: TRBD1 (6 bases). The CDR3 has 14 amino acids. Germline V gene lookup returns CDR1 MNHEY and CDR2 SVGAGI. With 4 bases removed from V and 6 bases from J, the gap between germline ends came to 10 bases. The CDR3 reads CASSSRQANSPLHF. For the CDR3, the DNA is TGTGCCAGCAGTTCACGACAGGCTAATTCACCCCTCCACTTT.

The rearrangement links TRBV5-1 to TRBJ2-1; D possibly corresponds to TRBD2 (7 bases). This CDR3 spans 15 amino acids. V lost 2 bases and J 7 bases, leaving 16 bases between the germline ends. CDR1 SGHRS and CDR2 YFSETQ come from the germline V gene. The CDR3 spells CASSFIQGGGNEQFF. CDR3 sequence (DNA): TGCGCCAGCAGCTTCATACAGGGAGGGGGTAATGAGCAGTTCTTC. Together with reference TRBV5-1 and TRBJ2-1, the CDR3 gives the full variable domain: KAGVTQTPRYLIKTRGQQVTLSCSPISGHRSVSWYQQTPGQGLQFLFEYFSETQRNKGNFPGRFSGRQFSNSRSEMNVSTLELGDSALYLCASSFIQGGGNEQFFGPGTRLTVL.

V and J are TRBV11-2 and TRBJ2-1; 8 positions agree with TRBD2. The CDR3 totals 15 residues. V shed 6 bases and J 4 bases; nucleotides not matched to a gene: 8. The germline gives CDR1 SGHAT, CDR2 FQNNGV. CDR3 region: CASRPNRGGYNEQFF. The CDR3 DNA sequence: TGTGCCAGCAGACCTAACCGGGGGGGGTACAATGAGCAGTTCTTC.

V is TRBV6-1 and J is TRBJ1-4, with D perhaps TRBD1 (5 bases). V lost 1 base to trimming and J lost 4 bases, with 7 bases between them. Germline V gene lookup returns CDR1 MNHNS and CDR2 SASEGT. The CDR3 is 14 amino acids. In DNA form, the CDR3 reads TGTGCCAGCAGTGAAGGACAGATTAATGAAAAACTGTTTTTT. Translated, it gives CASSEGQINEKLFF.

CDR3 residues: CASSFRDSLPYNEQFF. CDR3 DNA sequence: TGCGCCAGCAGCTTCCGGGACAGCCTCCCCTACAATGAGCAGTTCTTC. The chain uses TRBV5-1 and TRBJ2-1; 7 bases are shared with TRBD1. In germline, CDR1 is SGHRS, CDR2 YFSETQ. The CDR3 sequence is 16 residues long. V lost 2 bases, J lost 2 bases, and 7 bases stayed unmatched.

This clone has more than one count but fewer than ten. V usage is TRBV28 and J usage is TRBJ2-1, with 8 bases fitting TRBD1. V gave up 9 bases and J gave up 6 bases; unmatched junction bases: 13. Germline CDR1 reads MDHEN; CDR2 reads SYDVKM. The CDR3 covers 15 residues. The CDR3 sequence is CASSLLGQGFNEQFF. DNA for the CDR3: TGTGCCAGTAGCCTCCTAGGACAGGGCTTCAATGAGCAGTTCTTC.

The rearrangement links TRBV6-5 to TRBJ1-5, with TRBD1 as a possible D gene (6 bases). The CDR3 sequence is 14 residues long. V lost 7 bases, J lost 7 bases, and 17 bases lay in between. CDR1 and CDR2 from the germline V gene are MNHEY and SVGAGI. For the CDR3, the DNA is TGTGCCAGCAAGCCAAGGACAGTGGGCCAGCCCCAGCATTTT. Translated, it gives CASKPRTVGQPQHF.

The chain employs TRBV30 and TRBJ1-6, with D possibly TRBD1 on 6 matching bases. The length of the CDR3 is 16 residues. V was trimmed by 3 bases and J by 7 bases, leaving 19 bases between them. Germline V gene data show CDR1 as GTSNPN and CDR2 as SVGIG (reference sequence). CDR3 in amino acids: CAWSPIQVGGNSPLHF. As DNA, the CDR3 is TGTGCCTGGAGCCCTATACAGGTTGGGGGCAATTCACCCCTCCACTTT.

This clone was detected a few times. This sequence joins TRBV9 and TRBJ1-2; 10 nucleotides match TRBD1. This CDR3 contains 15 residues. V gave up 3 bases and J gave up 7 bases; unmatched junction bases: 9. Germline V gene sequence: CDR1 SGDLS, CDR2 YYNGEE. CDR3 amino acids: CASSATTGGAGGYTF. The CDR3 nucleotides read TGTGCCAGCAGCGCTACGACAGGGGGCGCGGGTGGCTACACCTTC.

The chain combines TRBV27 with TRBJ2-3; maybe TRBD1 (6 bases). Germline assignment: CDR1 MNHEY and CDR2 SMNVEV (reference sequence). V was shortened by 5 bases and J by 4 bases, with 10 bases between the two germline ends. CDR3 length equals 13 residues. In DNA, the CDR3 is TGTGCCAGCAGTGCCTACAGGGCAGATACGCAGTATTTT. It yields the protein CASSAYRADTQYF.

The genes are TRBV5-1 and TRBJ1-4, with 7 bases identical to TRBD1. The CDR3 is made up of 14 amino acids. The germline V gene has CDR1 SGHRS and CDR2 YFSETQ. Losses at the gene ends were 3 bases for V and 8 bases for J; bases not matched to a gene: 7. The CDR3 is CASSSTGIREKLFF. Here the CDR3 DNA reads TGCGCCAGCAGCTCGACAGGGATAAGGGAAAAACTGTTTTTT.

This sequence joins TRBV12-3 or TRBV12-4 and TRBJ2-1; 9 nucleotides match TRBD2. CDR3 size: 13 residues. V lost 7 bases to trimming and J lost 2 bases; unmatched junction nucleotides: 0. This CDR3 reads CASKRGAYNEQFF. The CDR3 DNA is TGTGCCAGCAAGCGGGGGGCCTACAATGAGCAGTTCTTC.